The 21 T cell receptor beta chains presented below share a single source sample, sequenced in a study of blood T cell repertoires in COVID-19. Sequencing was performed with immunoSEQ multiplex PCR; in TCRdb, only in-frame clones are kept and a portion is missing. The sample lists some 250,000 clones, approximately 86% occurring once. Input material: peripheral blood. The receptors stem from a woman younger than 45 who had recovered from COVID-19.

This chain joins TRBV21-1 and TRBJ2-7; the table's TRBD2 call for D was not verified on the DNA. TRBV21-1 is labeled a pseudogene. This CDR3 has 15 residues. The CDR3 nucleotides read TGTGCCATCGCGACTAGCGGTCGGGATACCTACGAGCAGTACTTC. Protein sequence: CAIATSGRDTYEQYF.

The CDR3 bases are TGTGCCAGCAGCTTAGAGGTGATGCGGGGGGGAAGCTCCTACAATGAGCAGTTCTTC. Its protein product is CASSLEVMRGGSSYNEQFF. This sequence joins TRBV11-3 and TRBJ2-1; 9 bases are a match to TRBD2. The CDR3 has 19 amino acids. Trimming removed 0 bases from V and 0 bases from J; junction bases left unmatched: 9. Germline values: CDR1 SGHNT, CDR2 YENEEA.

V usage is TRBV27 and J usage is TRBJ2-2; a possible D gene is TRBD1 (6 bases). V was pared by 3 bases and J by 0 bases, with 11 bases between. The germline V gene encodes CDR1 MNHEY and CDR2 SMNVEV (reference sequence). The CDR3 consists of 16 residues. The CDR3 sequence: CASSFDRYSNTGELFF. The CDR3 DNA is TGTGCCAGCAGTTTTGACAGGTACTCGAACACCGGGGAGCTGTTTTTT.

In this sample, this clone turned up once. The gene calls are TRBV7-9 and TRBJ2-1; no firm D call. The germline gives CDR1 SEHNR, CDR2 FQNEAQ (reference sequence). V dropped 6 bases and J dropped 5 bases, with 17 bases sitting between them. The CDR3 has 15 residues. CDR3 coding DNA: TGTGCCAGCAGTCCCCCCGTGGCCAACCACAATGAGCAGTTCTTC. The encoded protein is CASSPPVANHNEQFF. Full variable domain (remainder filled in from reference TRBV7-9 and TRBJ2-1): DTGVSQNPRHKITKRGQNVTFRCDPISEHNRLYWYRQTLGQGPEFLTYFQNEAQLEKSRLLSDRFSAERPKGSFSTLEIQRTEQGDSAMYLCASSPPVANHNEQFFGPGTRLTVL.

This rearrangement joins TRBV28 to TRBJ1-2; 8 bases map to TRBD1. The CDR3 sequence is 14 residues long. Germline assignment: CDR1 MDHEN and CDR2 SYDVKM. V gave up 5 bases and J gave up 7 bases; unmatched junction bases: 9. CDR3 DNA sequence: TGTGCCAGCAGTCCGGGACAGGAACTCGGTGGCTACACCTTC. Translating it yields CASSPGQELGGYTF.

CDR3 DNA: TGTGCCAGCATCCCACGACTAGCGGGGGCCTACGAGCAGTACTTC. It encodes CASIPRLAGAYEQYF. This sequence joins TRBV7-2 and TRBJ2-7; 12 nucleotides line up with TRBD2. Germline CDR1 and CDR2: SGHTA and FQGNSA. Losses at the gene ends were 7 bases for V and 2 bases for J; bases not matched to a gene: 6. The CDR3 sequence is 15 residues long.

On this clone itself: The same CDR3 arises from other DNA sequences in this sample as well. This CDR3 reads CASSSRTGSYEQYF. Here the CDR3 DNA reads TGTGCCAGTAGTTCGAGAACAGGGTCCTACGAGCAGTACTTC. The V and J genes are TRBV19 and TRBJ2-7, with D possibly being TRBD1 (6 bases). V was cut by 5 bases and J by 1 base, with 12 bases left in between. Germline CDR1 and CDR2: LNHDA and SQIVND (reference sequence). This CDR3 comprises 14 residues.

The gene calls are TRBV6-2 or TRBV6-3 and TRBJ1-6, with a possible D match to TRBD1 (5 bases). This CDR3 has 15 residues. In germline, CDR1 is MNHEY, CDR2 SVGEGT. Trimming left V 5 bases short and J 4 bases short, with 12 bases between. CDR3 DNA: TGTGCCAGCAGTACATCGACAGAATATAATTCACCCCTCCACTTT. Protein sequence: CASSTSTEYNSPLHF.

This clone was counted ten times or more. The rearrangement joins TRBV10-3 to TRBJ2-3; TRBD2 agrees at 7 bases. V was pared by 0 bases and J by 1 base, with 1 base of the junction left unmatched. Germline values: CDR1 ENHRY, CDR2 SYGVKD. This CDR3 is 15 amino acids long. In nucleotides, the CDR3 is TGTGCCATCAGTGAGTCGGCGGGGGGCACAGATACGCAGTATTTT. Residues: CAISESAGGTDTQYF.

V gene TRBV6-2 or TRBV6-3 combines with J gene TRBJ2-5, with 12 nucleotides matching TRBD2. Germline trimming cut 0 bases from V and 5 bases from J; bases unmatched to any gene: 7. The CDR3 contains 17 residues. CDR1 is MNHEY, CDR2 SVGEGT, per germline. The CDR3 bases are TGTGCCAGCAGTTACTCCGCTAGCGGGGGGGATGCTGAGACCCAGTACTTC. Its translation: CASSYSASGGDAETQYF.

The rearrangement uses TRBV29-1 and TRBJ1-1, with D maybe TRBD1 (5 bases). Germline CDR1 reads SQVTM; CDR2 reads ANQGSEA. This CDR3 region has 13 residues. Trimming removed 3 bases from V and 1 base from J, with 9 bases in between. This CDR3 is CSVDRGANTEAFF. The CDR3 coding sequence is TGCAGCGTTGACCGTGGGGCGAACACTGAAGCTTTCTTT. The full variable domain, completed using reference TRBV29-1 and TRBJ1-1, is SAVISQKPSRDICQRGTSLTIQCQVDSQVTMMFWYRQQPGQSLTLIATANQGSEATYESGFVIDKFPISRPNLTFSTLTVSNMSPEDSSIYLCSVDRGANTEAFFGQGTRLTVV.

The chain employs TRBV12-5 and TRBJ2-4; 12 nucleotides match TRBD2. V dropped 6 bases and J dropped 7; count of bases not matched to a gene: 13. The germline CDR1 and CDR2 sequences are LGHNT and FRNRAP. The CDR3 is 17 residues long. CDR3 sequence (DNA): TGTGCTAGTGGCATGGGACTAGCGGGTCCGAGGAGGAACATTCAGTACTTC. It is translated as CASGMGLAGPRRNIQYF.

The chain couples TRBV4-2 to TRBJ1-1; D is ambiguous. The CDR3 runs 14 residues. Per the germline V gene, CDR1 is LGHNA and CDR2 is YNFKEQ. V lost 6 bases and J 1 base, leaving 12 bases between the germline ends. The CDR3 DNA is TGTGCCAGCAGTCCGGAGACGGCGAACACTGAAGCTTTCTTT. It yields the protein CASSPETANTEAFF.

The J gene is TRBJ2-3, the V gene TRBV10-3; D is possibly TRBD2 (5 bases). The CDR3 is 16 amino acids. The V end was cut by 2 bases, the J end by 5 bases, with 17 bases between. CDR1 and CDR2 (germline): ENHRY, SYGVKD. The CDR3 region is CAISERTPTLGDTQYF. CDR3 sequence (DNA): TGTGCCATCAGTGAGAGGACTCCCACTTTGGGAGATACGCAGTATTTT.

The V and J genes are TRBV7-2 and TRBJ2-5; 8 positions agree with TRBD1. CDR1 is SGHTA, CDR2 FQGNSA, per germline. The trim removed 5 bases at V and 5 bases at J, leaving 4 bases unmatched. CDR3 size: 13 residues. The DNA for the CDR3 is TGTGCCAGCAGCACGGACAGGGACGAGACCCAGTACTTC. Its protein is CASSTDRDETQYF.

The chain has TRBV14 and TRBJ2-1, with a possible D match to TRBD2 (6 bases). Germline CDR1 reads SGHDN; CDR2 reads FVKESK. CDR3 length equals 16 residues. Trimming took off 0 bases at V and 4 bases at J, with 13 bases between the two ends. The CDR3 nucleotides are TGTGCCAGCAGCCAAGACCTCGGGGGAAAGTACAATGAGCAGTTCTTC. Its protein product is CASSQDLGGKYNEQFF.

The chain has TRBV15 and TRBJ2-4; TRBD1 is a possible D gene (8 bases). The CDR3 is made up of 15 amino acids. Trimming removed 0 bases at V and 7 bases at J, with 13 bases between. Germline CDR1 is LNHNV and CDR2 is YYDKDF (reference sequence). The CDR3 nucleotides are TGTGCCACCAGCAGAGATACAGGGGGAGGGAACATTCAGTACTTC. This encodes CATSRDTGGGNIQYF.

The V call is TRBV18, the J call TRBJ1-5; D is ambiguous. V lost 5 bases, J lost 3 bases, and 17 bases lay in between. The CDR3 contains 16 residues. Germline V gene sequence: CDR1 KGHSH, CDR2 LQKENI. CDR3: CASSASDTALNQPQHF. The CDR3, as DNA: TGTGCCAGCTCAGCGTCTGACACCGCTCTCAATCAGCCCCAGCATTTT.

This clone was seen once. This chain joins TRBV28 and TRBJ2-3; 16 bases are shared with TRBD2. Losses at the gene ends were 4 bases for V and 4 bases for J; bases not matched to a gene: 5. The V gene's germline CDR1 is MDHEN and CDR2 SYDVKM. The CDR3 sequence is 17 residues long. Written as DNA, the CDR3 is TGTGCCAGCAGTTCACCCGGGACTAGCGGGGGGGCAGATACGCAGTATTTT. It is translated as CASSSPGTSGGADTQYF.

The V call is TRBV3-1 (or the pseudogene TRBV3-2), the J call TRBJ2-3; 9 nucleotides match TRBD2. V lost 1 base and J lost 9; bases outside the gene matches: 8. This CDR3 contains 15 residues. CDR1 LGHDT and CDR2 YNNKEL come from the germline V gene (reference sequence). The CDR3 is CASSQGSAGGLTQYF. CDR3 nucleotides: TGTGCCAGCAGCCAAGGTTCAGCGGGGGGTCTGACGCAGTATTTT.

The gene calls are TRBV7-3 and TRBJ2-2; 11 nucleotides align to TRBD2. Losses at the gene ends were 6 bases for V and 3 bases for J; bases not matched to a gene: 3. Germline loops: CDR1 SGHTA, CDR2 FQGTGA. This CDR3 is built from 15 residues. CDR3 DNA: TGTGCCAGCAGTACTAGCGGGGGTCACACCGGGGAGCTGTTTTTT. Translation gives CASSTSGGHTGELFF.